This is a list of T cell receptor beta chains from one sample in a study of CD8+CD57+ T cells in acquired aplastic anemia. Via MiXCR, TCRdb re-called the reads, giving one row per CDR3 protein. The sample has roughly 290,000 distinct CDR3 sequences; 45% to 65% are singletons. Input material: sorted CD4+, CD8+, or CD8+CD57+ T cells (not recorded which) from PBMCs. The origin of the receptors is a human donor with aplastic anemia. Both conserved end residues are trimmed from each CDR3. D genes are given only for firm matches. Clone size is not always given. Where it is, it says once, few, many or a class for expanded clones.

J	D	size	length	V	CDR3
TRBJ2-5	TRBD1	few	13	TRBV7-3	ASSWSGQGGETQY
TRBJ2-7	TRBD1	.	12	TRBV7-8	ASSSQQGAGEQY
TRBJ1-2	.	.	13	TRBV2	ASSVEGQAHYGYT
TRBJ1-5	.	.	8	TRBV20-1	SASLALQH
TRBJ1-2	.	.	6	TRBV20-1	SASPYT
TRBJ2-1	TRBD2	.	14	TRBV5-1	ASSSRLAGVGYEQF
TRBJ2-6	.	.	12	TRBV5-4	ASSPRQAANVLT
TRBJ2-3	TRBD1	many	12	TRBV20-1	SAIGTGNTDTQY
TRBJ2-5	.	many	14	TRBV11-2	ASSKTTRGIQETQY
TRBJ2-7	.	few	13	TRBV7-6	ASSYIHRIFCEQY
TRBJ2-3	.	many	13	TRBV20-1	SASGDNVYTDTQY
TRBJ2-1	TRBD1	.	13	TRBV9	ASSLTGQGNNEQF
TRBJ1-4	.	.	10	TRBV6-5	ASSDETPVLF
TRBJ1-4	TRBD1	many	13	TRBV5-1	ASSLSGTGNEKLF
TRBJ2-7	TRBD2	.	13	TRBV20-1	SASRTALAGHEQY
TRBJ1-1	.	.	9	TRBV29-1	SVQGSTEAF
TRBJ2-5	TRBD2	.	15	TRBV9	ASSVGGTSGTQETQY
TRBJ2-7	.	.	14	TRBV20-1	SASLPASTSFHEKY
TRBJ2-6	.	.	12	TRBV9	ASSVGAGANVLT
TRBJ2-3	TRBD2	.	14	TRBV29-1	SVDLGLAGGPNTQY
TRBJ2-2	.	many	13	TRBV5-1	ASSLPGTNTGELF
TRBJ1-1	TRBD1	.	10	TRBV19	ASKEGATEAF
TRBJ2-6	.	.	13	TRBV6-6	ASSTGSSGANVLT
TRBJ2-2	.	few	14	TRBV10-3	AIASDRLSLVGELF
TRBJ1-1	TRBD1	.	12	TRBV7-9	GSSQTGGGTEAF
TRBJ2-1	.	many	10	TRBV12-3/TRBV12-4	ASSHVSSEQF
TRBJ1-2	TRBD1	many	13	TRBV12-3/TRBV12-4	ASSLRVRGNYGYT
TRBJ2-5	TRBD2	.	11	TRBV20-1	SAIGTRWETQY
TRBJ1-6	.	.	12	TRBV7-9	ASSLEQINSPLH
TRBJ1-6	.	.	12	TRBV6-5	ASSYSGKMSRLH
TRBJ1-2	TRBD1	.	13	TRBV5-1	ASSFGQGANYGYT
TRBJ2-7	TRBD1	.	13	TRBV7-2	ASSLEGQLDYEQY
TRBJ1-1	TRBD1	few	14	TRBV19	ASSIHGTGLNTEAF
TRBJ2-1	.	many	13	TRBV5-1	ASSLFHPKTNEQF
TRBJ1-1	.	once	13	TRBV9	ASSVEDAVPTEAF
TRBJ1-5	.	.	11	TRBV19	ASTAGAVQPQH
TRBJ1-2	.	.	12	TRBV3-1	ASRGQQLNYGHT
TRBJ2-1	TRBD2	.	18	TRBV7-8	ASSRRGLAGNSLASNEQF
TRBJ1-1	.	few	12	TRBV7-8	ASSLAVRNTEAF
TRBJ2-3	TRBD2	.	12	TRBV9	ASSWSSGKDTQY
TRBJ2-5	.	.	12	TRBV6-6	ASSYSRIGKTQY
TRBJ2-3	TRBD1	.	17	TRBV5-1	ASSWAFWTGFGVTDTQY
TRBJ1-2	.	many	10	TRBV6-1	ASSRSNYGYT
TRBJ2-4	.	.	13	TRBV10-3	ASIMEKLAKNIQY
TRBJ2-7	TRBD2	.	13	TRBV7-9	ASSSTSGGVYEQY